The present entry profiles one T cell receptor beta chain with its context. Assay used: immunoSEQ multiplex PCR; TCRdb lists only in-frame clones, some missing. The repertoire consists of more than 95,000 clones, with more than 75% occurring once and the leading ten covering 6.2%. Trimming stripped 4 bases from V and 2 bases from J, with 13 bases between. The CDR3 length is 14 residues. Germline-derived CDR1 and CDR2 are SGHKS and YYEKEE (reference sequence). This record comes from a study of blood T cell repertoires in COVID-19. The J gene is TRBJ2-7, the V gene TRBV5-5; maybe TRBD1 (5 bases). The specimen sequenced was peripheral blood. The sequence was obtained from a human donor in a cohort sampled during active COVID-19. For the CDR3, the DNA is TGTGCCAGCAGCCTGACAGAGATCCCCTACGAGCAGTACTTC. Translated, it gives CASSLTEIPYEQYF. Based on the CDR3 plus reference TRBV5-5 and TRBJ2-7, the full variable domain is DAGVTQSPTHLIKTRGQQVTLRCSPISGHKSVSWYQQVLGQGPQFIFQYYEKEERGRGNFPDRFSARQFPNYSSELNVNALLLGDSALYLCASSLTEIPYEQYFGPGTRLTVT.